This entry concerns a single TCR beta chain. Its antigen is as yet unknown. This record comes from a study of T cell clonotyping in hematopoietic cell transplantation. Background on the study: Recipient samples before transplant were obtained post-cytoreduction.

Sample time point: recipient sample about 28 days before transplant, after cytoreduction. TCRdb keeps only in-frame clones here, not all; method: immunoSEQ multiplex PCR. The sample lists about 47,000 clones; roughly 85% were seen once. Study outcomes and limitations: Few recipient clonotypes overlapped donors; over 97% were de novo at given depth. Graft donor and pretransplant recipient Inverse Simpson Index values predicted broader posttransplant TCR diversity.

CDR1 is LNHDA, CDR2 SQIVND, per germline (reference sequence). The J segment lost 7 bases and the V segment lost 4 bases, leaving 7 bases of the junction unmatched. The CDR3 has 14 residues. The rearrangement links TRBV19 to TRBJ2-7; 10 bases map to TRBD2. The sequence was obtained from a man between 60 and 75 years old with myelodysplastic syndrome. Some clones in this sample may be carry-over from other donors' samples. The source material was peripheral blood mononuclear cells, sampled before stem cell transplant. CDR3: CASSTGTSEREQYF. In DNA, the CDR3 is TGTGCCAGTAGTACCGGGACTAGCGAACGGGAGCAGTACTTC.